The 26 T cell receptor beta chains listed next were all sequenced from one sample in a study of HIV-infected patients and healthy controls. Reverse transcription used about 510 ng RNA and constant-region primers for alpha and beta. Separate chain-specific third strand synthesis with multiplexing indices produced the alpha and beta libraries. One entry per CDR3 protein, called by TCRdb with MiXCR from the 5' RACE reads. The sample yields roughly 7,500 distinct CDR3 sequences, 6.7% seen once. Follow-up blood was drawn about 14 weeks, roughly three months, after antiretroviral therapy began. No cell fractionation was done, so the repertoire covers all unsorted peripheral blood T cells. The sequencing used blood, collected during antiretroviral therapy. The receptor source for this set is an adult with HIV infection.

Ten or more counts support this clonotype. The library was built for alpha chains, so this beta chain is an off-target read and its size means little. The chain employs TRBV7-6 and TRBJ1-1, with 10 bases that match TRBD1. The CDR3 is 15 residues long. Per the germline V gene, CDR1 is SGHVS and CDR2 is FNYEAQ. V trimming: 5 bases; J trimming: 3 bases; junction bases outside the gene matches: 6. The CDR3 here is CASSAGQGGYTEAFF. CDR3 in DNA: TGTGCCAGCAGCGCCGGACAGGGGGGGTACACTGAAGCTTTCTTT.

This clonotype is labeled medium-sized. This beta chain appears as a stray read in a library generated for alpha chains; its size is not informative. The chain employs TRBV11-1 and TRBJ2-3, with 12 positions matching TRBD2. The ends lost 8 bases at V and 5 bases at J; junction bases unmatched: 11. From germline, CDR1 is SGHAT and CDR2 FQDESV (reference sequence). CDR3 size: 16 residues. The CDR3 protein is CASCRSSGGAGDTQYF. In DNA, the CDR3 is TGTGCCAGCTGCCGGTCTAGCGGGGGGGCAGGAGATACGCAGTATTTT.

This clonotype is medium-sized in the sample. This beta chain lies outside the target of a library built for alpha chains; its clone size means little. V gene TRBV28 combines with J gene TRBJ2-2; the D is unclear. The V end lost 4 bases, the J end lost 1 base, and 4 bases lay between the germline ends. The germline V gene encodes CDR1 MDHEN and CDR2 SYDVKM. The CDR3 spans 13 residues. CDR3 sequence: CASSWQNTGELFF. As DNA, the CDR3 is TGTGCCAGCAGTTGGCAGAACACCGGGGAGCTGTTTTTT. Drawing the rest from reference TRBV28 and TRBJ2-2, the complete variable domain is DVKVTQSSRYLVKRTGEKVFLECVQDMDHENMFWYRQDPGLGLRLIYFSYDVKMKEKGDIPEGYSVSREKKERFSLILESASTNQTSMYLCASSWQNTGELFFGEGSRLTVL.

This clonotype was seen many times. For a library built for alpha chains, this beta chain is a stray read; little rests on its size. This rearrangement joins TRBV30 to TRBJ1-1, with 7 bases fitting TRBD1. CDR3 length: 12 amino acids. V lost 5 bases, J lost 2 bases, and 2 bases stayed unmatched. Germline CDR1 and CDR2: GTSNPN and SVGIG (reference sequence). CDR3 sequence reads: CAWYRGNTEAFF. The CDR3 coding sequence is TGTGCCTGGTACAGGGGTAACACTGAAGCTTTCTTT.

This clonotype was counted ten times or more. A library prepared for alpha chains yielded this beta chain as an off-target read; its size is of little meaning. V gene TRBV27 combines with J gene TRBJ1-2; possible D gene TRBD1, 5 bases. CDR3 length: 15 residues. Germline values: CDR1 MNHEY, CDR2 SMNVEV (reference sequence). The V gene lost 6 bases and the J gene lost 4 bases, with 18 bases spanning the gap. CDR3 residues: CASRTGGVDAYGYTF. CDR3 sequence (DNA): TGTGCCAGCAGGACGGGGGGGGTCGACGCCTATGGCTACACCTTC.

Relative to its sample, this clonotype is medium-sized. The library was prepared for alpha chains; this beta chain is a stray read, so its frequency means little. CDR3 coding DNA: TGTGCCAGCAGCAGGCCGCGCGTGGGCACAGATACGCAGTATTTT. Its translation is CASSRPRVGTDTQYF. V usage is TRBV7-8 and J usage is TRBJ2-3; the D is unclear. Looked up from germline, CDR1 is SGHVS and CDR2 is FQNEAQ. This CDR3 is built from 15 residues. V was shortened by 5 bases and J by 1 base, with 13 bases between the two germline ends. The variable domain in full, completed from reference TRBV7-8 and TRBJ2-3, reads GAGVSQSPRYKVAKRGQDVALRCDPISGHVSLFWYQQALGQGPEFLTYFQNEAQLDKSGLPSDRFFAERPEGSVSTLKIQRTQQEDSAVYLCASSRPRVGTDTQYFGPGTRLTVL.

This clonotype has at least ten counts. This beta chain was picked up by a library intended for alpha chains and is off target, so its count carries little meaning. The chain is built from TRBV24-1 and TRBJ2-3; D gene ambiguous. This CDR3 has 15 residues. The V end lost 4 bases, the J end lost 2 bases, and 12 bases lay between the germline ends. Germline lookup yields CDR1 KGHDR and CDR2 SFDVKD. Here the CDR3 DNA reads TGTGCCACCAGTGAGGCTACCGCCCTCACAGATACGCAGTATTTT. Amino acids: CATSEATALTDTQYF.

This clonotype was found many times. This beta chain is a stray read from a library made for alpha chains; its abundance is not meaningful. The chain employs TRBV28 and TRBJ2-7; tentative D call: TRBD2 (6 bases). The germline V gene has CDR1 MDHEN and CDR2 SYDVKM. This CDR3 has 13 amino acids. Trimming took off 6 bases at V and 4 bases at J, with 13 bases between the two ends. CDR3 amino acids: CASRAREEYEQYF. In DNA form, the CDR3 reads TGTGCCAGCAGGGCGAGGGAGGAGTACGAGCAGTACTTC.

This clonotype was seen repeatedly, ten times or more. A library made for alpha chains picked up this beta chain off target, so its size means little. This chain uses TRBV28 with TRBJ2-7; D is unclear. The length of the CDR3 is 16 residues. Trimming shortened V by 1 base and J by 3 bases, and 16 bases separated the two germline ends. The germline CDR1 and CDR2 sequences are MDHEN and SYDVKM. The CDR3 bases are TGTGCCAGCAGTTTATTCGTCCCAGTGGGTAGCTACGAGCAGTACTTC. Translated, it gives CASSLFVPVGSYEQYF.

The sample holds many counts of this clonotype. In a library made to pick up alpha chains, this beta chain is a stray read with a size that means little. The chain combines TRBV19 with TRBJ2-5, with unresolved D. This CDR3 contains 12 residues. CDR1 is LNHDA and CDR2 is SQIVND in the germline V gene (reference sequence). Trimming removed 5 bases from V and 5 bases from J, with 9 bases in between. The CDR3 here is CASSSSVETQYF. The CDR3 DNA sequence: TGTGCCAGTAGTTCCAGTGTCGAGACCCAGTACTTC.

By share, this clonotype ranks as medium-sized. This beta chain is an off-target read within a library intended for alpha chains, so its frequency means little. This sequence joins TRBV3-1 and TRBJ2-2; no reliable D call. Trimming cost V 2 bases and J 2 bases, with 6 bases left between them. The CDR3 spans 14 residues. Germline V gene lookup returns CDR1 LGHDT and CDR2 YNNKEL (reference sequence). The CDR3 DNA sequence: TGTGCCAGCAGCCAACAAAGAAACACCGGGGAGCTGTTTTTT. Its protein product is CASSQQRNTGELFF.

By share, this clonotype counts as medium-sized (0.01 to 0.1%). This beta chain was picked up by a library intended for alpha chains and is off target, so its count carries little meaning. The chain has TRBV12-3 or TRBV12-4 and TRBJ2-7; no firm D call. V was cut by 2 bases and J by 0 bases, with 11 bases left in between. CDR3 length: 15 residues. The CDR3 loop is CASSLSASDSYEQYF. The CDR3, as DNA: TGTGCCAGCAGTTTAAGTGCGAGCGACTCCTACGAGCAGTACTTC.

This clonotype came up many times. Found in a library prepared for alpha chains, this beta chain is an off-target read, and its abundance has little meaning. V usage is TRBV6-1 and J usage is TRBJ1-5, with D possibly being TRBD1 (5 bases). The CDR3 is 15 amino acids. The V gene lost 1 base and the J gene lost 3 bases, with 10 bases spanning the gap. Germline CDR1 and CDR2: MNHNS and SASEGT. In DNA, the CDR3 is TGTGCCAGCAGTGAAGAAGGGGTTCCCAATCAGCCCCAGCATTTT. Protein: CASSEEGVPNQPQHF.

This clonotype was observed at least ten times. Because this beta chain is a stray read in a library intended to capture alpha chains, its abundance should not be given much weight. The rearrangement joins TRBV7-9 to TRBJ2-1; TRBD2 aligns across 7 bases. The CDR3 loop spans 12 amino acids. Unmatched junction bases numbered 5, after V lost 6 bases and J lost 9 bases. From germline, CDR1 is SEHNR and CDR2 FQNEAQ (reference sequence). CDR3: CASRTLAPEQFF. The CDR3 DNA sequence: TGTGCCAGCAGGACACTAGCGCCTGAGCAGTTCTTC.

This clonotype was recorded many times. Because the library targeted alpha chains, this beta chain is an off-target read whose size means little. The rearrangement joins TRBV19 to TRBJ2-2; D is unresolved. V dropped 3 bases and J dropped 7 bases, with 6 bases sitting between them. This CDR3 region has 12 residues. The germline CDR1 and CDR2 sequences are LNHDA and SQIVND (reference sequence). The CDR3 loop is CASSMGDGELFF. Written as DNA, the CDR3 is TGTGCCAGTAGTATGGGCGACGGGGAGCTGTTTTTT.

By share of the sample, this clonotype is medium-sized. For a library built for alpha chains, this beta chain is a stray read; little rests on its size. This rearrangement joins TRBV5-1 to TRBJ2-5; D remains ambiguous. V shed 4 bases and J shed 2 bases, with 18 bases lying between them. CDR3 length: 16 amino acids. Looked up from germline, CDR1 is SGHRS and CDR2 is YFSETQ. The CDR3 reads CASSPPGGAPQETQYF. DNA for the CDR3: TGCGCCAGCAGCCCCCCCGGTGGAGCGCCACAAGAGACCCAGTACTTC.

In its sample, this clonotype is medium-sized. This beta chain slipped into a library made for alpha chains as a stray read, so its size is not meaningful. CDR3 in amino acids: CASTPSGGGDTQYF. CDR3 nucleotide sequence: TGTGCCAGCACCCCTAGCGGGGGGGGAGATACGCAGTATTTT. The chain has TRBV6-2 or TRBV6-3 and TRBJ2-3; 12 bases align to TRBD2. Trimming removed 7 bases from V and 5 bases from J; junction bases left unmatched: 4. The CDR3 consists of 14 residues. Germline V gene data show CDR1 as MNHEY and CDR2 as SVGEGT.

The sample holds a few counts of this clonotype. This beta chain slipped into a library made for alpha chains as a stray read, so its size is not meaningful. V usage is TRBV20-1 and J usage is TRBJ2-2; D is ambiguous. The CDR3 runs to 13 residues. Trimming took off 3 bases at V and 4 bases at J, with 9 bases between the two ends. The germline gives CDR1 DFQATT, CDR2 SNEGSKA (reference sequence). CDR3 protein: CSASGPGTGELFF. DNA for the CDR3: TGCAGTGCTAGTGGGCCAGGCACCGGGGAGCTGTTTTTT.

Many counts were recorded for this clonotype. This beta chain came through as a stray read in a library set up for alpha chains, and its size says little. This chain connects TRBV6-6 to TRBJ2-5; 9 bases are a match to TRBD1. This CDR3 region has 17 residues. The germline gives CDR1 MNHNY, CDR2 SVGAGI (reference sequence). V lost 0 bases, J lost 5 bases, and 10 bases stayed unmatched. The CDR3 bases are TGTGCCAGCAGTTACTCTGGCGGGACAGGGACACCGGAGACCCAGTACTTC. Residues: CASSYSGGTGTPETQYF.

In its sample, this clonotype is large. This beta chain is a stray read from a library made for alpha chains; its abundance is not meaningful. This rearrangement joins TRBV5-4 to TRBJ1-1; 7 nucleotides align to TRBD1. The V gene end was trimmed by 3 bases and the J gene end by 5 bases; junction bases not matched to a gene: 4. CDR3 length: 13 residues. Germline V gene lookup returns CDR1 SGHNT and CDR2 YYREEE (reference sequence). The CDR3, as DNA: TGTGCCAGCAGCTCGACAGGGATGACTGAAGCTTTCTTT. Amino acids: CASSSTGMTEAFF.

This clonotype was picked up many times. In a library made to pick up alpha chains, this beta chain is a stray read with a size that means little. This chain uses TRBV28 with TRBJ2-7, with 9 bases identical to TRBD1. This CDR3 has 13 residues. The J segment lost 1 base and the V segment lost 8 bases, leaving 3 bases of the junction unmatched. Per germline, CDR1 MDHEN and CDR2 SYDVKM. CDR3 DNA: TGTGCCAGCGGGACAGGGTTGTCCTACGAGCAGTACTTC. Amino acids: CASGTGLSYEQYF.

This clonotype is deemed medium-sized. With the library built for alpha chains, this beta chain is off target and its frequency is not meaningful. This chain joins TRBV28 and TRBJ2-5; TRBD2 might be the D (6 bases). This CDR3 region has 12 residues. V gave up 6 bases and J gave up 5 bases, with 10 bases separating them. The germline gives CDR1 MDHEN, CDR2 SYDVKM. The CDR3 region has the DNA TGTGCCAGCAGCGCGGGACGGGAGACCCAGTACTTC. Protein sequence: CASSAGRETQYF.

At least ten counts were recorded for this clonotype. With the library built for alpha chains, this beta chain is off target and its frequency is not meaningful. The chain couples TRBV6-1 to TRBJ2-1, with TRBD1 as a possible D gene (6 bases). Trimming left V 11 bases short and J 3 bases short, with 17 bases between. The CDR3 contains 14 residues. In germline, CDR1 is MNHNS, CDR2 SASEGT. The CDR3 nucleotides are TGTGCCGCCTCGGGTCCAGGGGACTACAATGAGCAGTTCTTC. The encoded protein is CAASGPGDYNEQFF.

By sample fraction, this clonotype is medium-sized (0.01 to 0.1%). As an off-target read in a library built for alpha chains, this beta chain has a frequency of little significance. The chain is built from TRBV6-6 and TRBJ2-5; D possibly matches TRBD1 or TRBD2 (5 bases each). V was clipped by 5 bases and J by 1 base, with 8 bases between them. The CDR3 length is 13 residues. Germline V gene lookup returns CDR1 MNHNY and CDR2 SVGAGI (reference sequence). The CDR3 bases are TGTGCCAGCAGTCGGGACCTCCAAGAGACCCAGTACTTC. Protein product: CASSRDLQETQYF.

Many counts were recorded for this clonotype. The library was prepared for alpha chains; this beta chain is a stray read, so its frequency means little. The CDR3 protein is CASSNPREQYF. CDR3 DNA sequence: TGTGCCAGCTCAAACCCGAGGGAGCAGTACTTC. The V gene is TRBV6-5, the J gene TRBJ2-7; D gene unclear. CDR1 and CDR2 from the germline V gene are MNHEY and SVGAGI. The CDR3 contains 11 residues. The V end was cut by 8 bases, the J end by 7 bases, with 12 bases between.

This clonotype was counted ten times or more. A library prepared for alpha chains yielded this beta chain as an off-target read; its size is of little meaning. The gene calls are TRBV6-2 or TRBV6-3 and TRBJ1-5, with D maybe TRBD1 (6 bases). The V gene lost 6 bases and the J gene lost 7 bases, with 13 bases spanning the gap. The CDR3 contains 13 residues. In germline, CDR1 is MNHEY, CDR2 SVGEGT. CDR3 in amino acids: CASREGGGQPQHF. CDR3 nucleotides: TGTGCCAGCAGGGAAGGGGGTGGGCAGCCCCAGCATTTT.